This T cell receptor (beta chain) stems from a study of T-cell reconstitution after alpha-beta-depleted transplantation in children. V was cut by 0 bases and J by 0 bases, with 8 bases left in between. Germline values: CDR1 LGHNA, CDR2 YSLEER. The CDR3 length is 15 residues. This clonotype was counted at least ten times. Unique molecular identifiers were built into the TCRbeta library. One entry per CDR3 protein results from TCRdb running MiXCR on the PCR reads. The repertoire holds under 300,000 distinct CDR3 sequences, 9.5% to 13% seen once, with roughly a quarter in the top ten. This sample comprised peripheral blood, obtained 180 days after TCRalphabeta/CD19-depleted stem cell transplant. J is TRBJ1-1 and V is TRBV4-3; D possibly corresponds to TRBD1 (5 bases). The TCR was taken from a male patient between 2 and 15 years old who had a stem cell transplant for chronic granulomatous disease, so the T cells may come from the graft donor. This CDR3 reads CASSQEGVMNTEAFF. Here the CDR3 DNA reads TGCGCCAGCAGCCAAGAAGGGGTGATGAACACTGAAGCTTTCTTT.